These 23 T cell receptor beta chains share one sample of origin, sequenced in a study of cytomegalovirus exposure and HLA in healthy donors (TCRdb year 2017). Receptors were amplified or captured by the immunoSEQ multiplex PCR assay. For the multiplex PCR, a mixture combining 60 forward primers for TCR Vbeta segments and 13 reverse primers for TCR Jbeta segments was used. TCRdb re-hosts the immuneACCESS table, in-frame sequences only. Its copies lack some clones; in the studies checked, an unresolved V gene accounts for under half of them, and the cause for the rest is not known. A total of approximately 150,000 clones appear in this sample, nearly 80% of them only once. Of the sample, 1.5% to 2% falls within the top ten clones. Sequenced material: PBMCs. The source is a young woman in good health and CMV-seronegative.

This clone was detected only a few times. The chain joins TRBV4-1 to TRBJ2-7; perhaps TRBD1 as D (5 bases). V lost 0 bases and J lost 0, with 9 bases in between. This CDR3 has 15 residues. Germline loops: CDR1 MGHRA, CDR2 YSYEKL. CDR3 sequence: CASSQEQGSSYEQYF. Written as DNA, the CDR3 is TGCGCCAGCAGCCAAGAGCAGGGCAGCTCCTACGAGCAGTACTTC.

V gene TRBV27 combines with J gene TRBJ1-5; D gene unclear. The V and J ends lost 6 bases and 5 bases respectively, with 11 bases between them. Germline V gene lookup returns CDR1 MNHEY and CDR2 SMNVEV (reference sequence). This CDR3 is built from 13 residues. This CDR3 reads CASRRGEYQPQHF. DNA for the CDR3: TGTGCCAGCAGGCGCGGTGAATATCAGCCCCAGCATTTT.

The CDR3 region is CASCREGGNQPQHF. In DNA, the CDR3 is TGTGCCAGCTGCAGGGAGGGAGGCAATCAGCCCCAGCATTTT. The chain couples TRBV2 to TRBJ1-5, with D perhaps matching TRBD1 (5 bases). V was trimmed by 8 bases and J by 2 bases, leaving 13 bases between them. The CDR3 covers 14 residues. CDR1 is SNHLY and CDR2 is FYNNEI in the germline V gene.

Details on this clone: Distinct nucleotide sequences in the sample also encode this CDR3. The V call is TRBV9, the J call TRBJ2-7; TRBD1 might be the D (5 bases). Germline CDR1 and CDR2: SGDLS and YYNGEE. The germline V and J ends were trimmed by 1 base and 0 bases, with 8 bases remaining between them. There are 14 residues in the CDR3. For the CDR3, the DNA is TGTGCCAGCAGCGTAACTACAGGCTCCTACGAGCAGTACTTC. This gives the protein CASSVTTGSYEQYF.

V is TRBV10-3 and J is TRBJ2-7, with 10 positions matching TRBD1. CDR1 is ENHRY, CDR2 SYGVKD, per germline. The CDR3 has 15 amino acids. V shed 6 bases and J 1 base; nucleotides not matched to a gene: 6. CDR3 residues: CAIRGPGQGSYEQYF. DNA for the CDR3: TGTGCCATCAGAGGACCGGGACAGGGGTCCTACGAGCAGTACTTC.

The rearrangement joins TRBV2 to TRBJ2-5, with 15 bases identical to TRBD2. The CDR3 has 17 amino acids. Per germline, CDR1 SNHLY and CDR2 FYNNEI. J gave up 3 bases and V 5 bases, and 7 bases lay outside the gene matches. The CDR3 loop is CASSLGLAGGNKETQYF. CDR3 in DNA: TGTGCCAGCAGTTTGGGACTAGCGGGGGGCAACAAAGAGACCCAGTACTTC.

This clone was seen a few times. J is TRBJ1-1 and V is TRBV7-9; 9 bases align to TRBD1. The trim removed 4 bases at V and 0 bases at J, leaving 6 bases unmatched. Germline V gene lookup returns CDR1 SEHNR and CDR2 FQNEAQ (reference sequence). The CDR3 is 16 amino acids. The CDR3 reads CASSSTGGVLNTEAFF. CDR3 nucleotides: TGTGCCAGCAGCTCGACAGGGGGGGTCCTGAACACTGAAGCTTTCTTT.

CDR3 DNA sequence: TGTGCCAGCAGCGCGGGGGGGGAGAATTCACCCCTCCACTTT. The encoded protein is CASSAGGENSPLHF. This chain uses TRBV9 with TRBJ1-6, with D perhaps TRBD1 (5 bases). V was cut by 3 bases and J by 7 bases, with 11 bases left in between. This CDR3 has 14 residues. CDR1 and CDR2 from the germline V gene are SGDLS and YYNGEE. The complete variable domain, with remaining parts taken from reference TRBV9 and TRBJ1-6, reads DSGVTQTPKHLITATGQRVTLRCSPRSGDLSVYWYQQSLDQGLQFLIQYYNGEERAKGNILERFSAQQFPDLHSELNLSSLELGDSALYFCASSAGGENSPLHFGNGTRLTVT.

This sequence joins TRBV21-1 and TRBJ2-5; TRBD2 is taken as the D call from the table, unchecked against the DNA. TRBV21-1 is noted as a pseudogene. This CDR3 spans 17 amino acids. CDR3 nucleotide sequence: TGTGCCAGCAGCAAAGATGATAGAGGAGCGGTTCTGGAGACCCAGTACTTC. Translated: CASSKDDRGAVLETQYF.

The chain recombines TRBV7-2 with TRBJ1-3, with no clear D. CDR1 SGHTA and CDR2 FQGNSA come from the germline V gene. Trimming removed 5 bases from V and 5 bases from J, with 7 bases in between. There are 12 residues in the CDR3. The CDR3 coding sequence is TGTGCCAGCAGCCTAACGCGAAACACCATATATTTT. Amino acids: CASSLTRNTIYF.

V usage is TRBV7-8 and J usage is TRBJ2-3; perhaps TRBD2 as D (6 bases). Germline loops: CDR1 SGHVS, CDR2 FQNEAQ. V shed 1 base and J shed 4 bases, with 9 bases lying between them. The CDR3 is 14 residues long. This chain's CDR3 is CASSLGTMADTQYF. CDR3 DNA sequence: TGTGCCAGCAGCTTAGGGACTATGGCAGATACGCAGTATTTT.

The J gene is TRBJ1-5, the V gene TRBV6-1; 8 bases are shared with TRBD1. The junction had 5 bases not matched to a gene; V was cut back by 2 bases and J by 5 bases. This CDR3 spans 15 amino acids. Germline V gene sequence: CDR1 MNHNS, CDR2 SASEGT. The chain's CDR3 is CASSENRGFYQPQHF. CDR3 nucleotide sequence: TGTGCCAGCAGTGAAAACAGGGGGTTTTATCAGCCCCAGCATTTT.

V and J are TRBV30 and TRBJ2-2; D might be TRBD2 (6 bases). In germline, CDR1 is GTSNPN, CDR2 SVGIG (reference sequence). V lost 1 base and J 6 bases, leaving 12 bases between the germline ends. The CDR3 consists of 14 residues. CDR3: CAWSGLVMAGELFF. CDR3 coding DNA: TGTGCCTGGAGTGGACTAGTTATGGCCGGGGAGCTGTTTTTT. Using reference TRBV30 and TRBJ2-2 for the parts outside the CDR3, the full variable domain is SQTIHQWPATLVQPVGSPLSLECTVEGTSNPNLYWYRQAAGRGLQLLFYSVGIGQISSEVPQNLSASRPQDRQFILSSKKLLLSDSGFYLCAWSGLVMAGELFFGEGSRLTVL.

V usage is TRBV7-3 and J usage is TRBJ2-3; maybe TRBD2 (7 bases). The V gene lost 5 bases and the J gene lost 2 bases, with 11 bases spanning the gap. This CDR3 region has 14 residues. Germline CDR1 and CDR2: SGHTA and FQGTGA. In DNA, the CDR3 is TGTGCCAGCAGCGAGGGGGGGACCACAGATACGCAGTATTTT. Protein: CASSEGGTTDTQYF.

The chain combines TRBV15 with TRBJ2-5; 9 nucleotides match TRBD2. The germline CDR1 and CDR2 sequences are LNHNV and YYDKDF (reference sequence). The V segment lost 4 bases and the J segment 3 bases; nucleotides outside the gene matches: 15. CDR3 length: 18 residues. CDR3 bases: TGTGCCACCAGCAATGATAGGGGGAGCGGGGGGTTGGAAGAGACCCAGTACTTC. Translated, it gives CATSNDRGSGGLEETQYF.

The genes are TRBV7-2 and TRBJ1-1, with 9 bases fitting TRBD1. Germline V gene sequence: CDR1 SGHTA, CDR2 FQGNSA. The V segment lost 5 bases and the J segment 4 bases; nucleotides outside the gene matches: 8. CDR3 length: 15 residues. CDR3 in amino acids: CASSPWTGVATEAFF. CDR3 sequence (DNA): TGTGCCAGCAGCCCCTGGACAGGGGTGGCCACTGAAGCTTTCTTT. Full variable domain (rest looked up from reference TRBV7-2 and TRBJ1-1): GAGVSQSPSNKVTEKGKDVELRCDPISGHTALYWYRQSLGQGLEFLIYFQGNSAPDKSGLPSDRFSAERTGGSVSTLTIQRTQQEDSAVYLCASSPWTGVATEAFFGQGTRLTVV.

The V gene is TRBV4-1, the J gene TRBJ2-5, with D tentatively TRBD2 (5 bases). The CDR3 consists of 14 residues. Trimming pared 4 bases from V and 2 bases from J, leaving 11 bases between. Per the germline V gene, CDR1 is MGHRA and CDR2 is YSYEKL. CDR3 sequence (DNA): TGCGCCAGCAGCCTACTGGACTTTCAAGAGACCCAGTACTTC. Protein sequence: CASSLLDFQETQYF.

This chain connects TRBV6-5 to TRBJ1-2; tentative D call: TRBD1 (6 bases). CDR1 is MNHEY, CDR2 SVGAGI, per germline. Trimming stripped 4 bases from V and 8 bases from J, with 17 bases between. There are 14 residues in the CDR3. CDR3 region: CASSSSTWTDGYTF. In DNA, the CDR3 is TGTGCCAGCAGTTCCTCGACCTGGACAGACGGCTACACCTTC.

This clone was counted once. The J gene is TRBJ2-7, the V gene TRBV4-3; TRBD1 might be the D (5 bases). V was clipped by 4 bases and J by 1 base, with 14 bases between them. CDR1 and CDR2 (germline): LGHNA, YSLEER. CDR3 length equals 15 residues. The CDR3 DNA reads TGCGCCAGCAGCCGCCAAAGTCAGGGTTCCTACGAGCAGTACTTC. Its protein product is CASSRQSQGSYEQYF.

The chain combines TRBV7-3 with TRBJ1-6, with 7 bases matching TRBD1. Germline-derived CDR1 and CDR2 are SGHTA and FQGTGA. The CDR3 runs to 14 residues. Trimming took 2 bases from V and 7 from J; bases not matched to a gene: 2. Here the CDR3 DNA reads TGTGCCAGCAGCTTAGGGACAGAAAATTCACCCCTCCACTTT. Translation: CASSLGTENSPLHF.

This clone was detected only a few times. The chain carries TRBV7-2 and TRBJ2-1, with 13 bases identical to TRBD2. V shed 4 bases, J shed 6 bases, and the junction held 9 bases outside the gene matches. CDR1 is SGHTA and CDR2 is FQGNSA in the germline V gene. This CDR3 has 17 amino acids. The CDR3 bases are TGTGCCAGCAGCTCCCGAGTACTAGCGGGGGGGCGCAATGAGCAGTTCTTC. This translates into CASSSRVLAGGRNEQFF.

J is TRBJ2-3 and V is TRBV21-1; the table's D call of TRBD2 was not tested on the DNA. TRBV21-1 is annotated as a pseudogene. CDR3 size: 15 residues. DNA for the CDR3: TGTGCCAGCAGCCGGCCCCCCAGGAGGACAGATACGCAGTATTTT. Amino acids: CASSRPPRRTDTQYF.

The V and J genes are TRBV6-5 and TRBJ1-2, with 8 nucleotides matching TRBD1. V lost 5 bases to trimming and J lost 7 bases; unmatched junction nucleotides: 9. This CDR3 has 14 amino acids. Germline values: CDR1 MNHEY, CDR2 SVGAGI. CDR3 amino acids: CASSKRQGSSGYTF. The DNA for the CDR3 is TGTGCCAGCAGTAAACGACAGGGGAGCAGTGGCTACACCTTC.